The source of this TCR beta chain is a study of cytomegalovirus exposure and HLA in healthy donors. The PCR ran on 60 Vbeta and 13 Jbeta primers. Sequencing used immunoSEQ multiplex PCR; TCRdb keeps in-frame clones, though not all of them. Of some 190,000 clones in the sample, more than 65% were seen once. Germline V gene data show CDR1 as WNHNN and CDR2 as SYGVQD (reference sequence). Trimming removed 6 bases from V and 8 bases from J; junction bases left unmatched: 5. The CDR3 spans 13 residues. Of note for this clone: No antigen is known for it.

Overall study results and limits: For TCR beta chains, V- and J-gene trimming was later linked to a missense DCLRE1C variant. Segments of the TCR beta V type were, in most cases, productive about 90% or about 30% of the time in an earlier analysis. Under in vitro conditions, a few CMV-associated chains were confirmed as specific for CMV antigens. For most subjects, TCR beta sequences were reported to predict HLA-A and HLA-B alleles with accuracy.

The clonotype was recovered from a woman aged 25-40 years in good health and CMV-seropositive. The sample was PBMCs. This chain uses TRBV10-1 with TRBJ2-5; 11 bases match TRBD2. The CDR3 region is CASSGTSGGTQYF. In DNA, the CDR3 is TGCGCCAGCAGCGGGACTAGCGGCGGCACCCAGTACTTC.